Listed below are T cell receptor beta chains from one sample, sequenced in a study of blood T cells in healthy people across ages. TCRdb reprocessed the 5' RACE reads via MiXCR and lists one record per CDR3 protein. The sample carries hundreds of thousands of distinct CDR3 sequences, 29% recorded once. The specimen sequenced was blood. The receptors were sampled from a woman older than 75 in good health. CDR3s include the opening cysteine and the closing phenylalanine or tryptophan. The D gene is left open where the match is weak. Clone size, where shown, is once, few, many, or a class for clones that have expanded.

size	V	D	J	CDR3	DNA
.	TRBV29-1	TRBD2	TRBJ2-1	CSVNGLAGTDVSYDEQFF	TGCAGCGTCAATGGGCTAGCGGGGACGGATGTGTCCTACGATGAGCAGTTCTTC
many	TRBV12-3/TRBV12-4	TRBD1	TRBJ2-5	CASSLGQGGGETQYF	TGTGCCAGCAGCCTCGGACAGGGGGGGGGTGAGACCCAGTACTTC
many	TRBV3-1	.	TRBJ2-6	CASSQPLTSGANVLTF	TGTGCCAGCAGCCAACCTCTGACATCTGGGGCCAACGTCCTGACTTTC
many	TRBV5-6	TRBD2	TRBJ2-1	CASSMRRLAGGYNEQFF	TGTGCCAGCAGCATGCGGCGACTAGCGGGGGGCTACAATGAGCAGTTCTTC
.	TRBV11-2	.	TRBJ2-7	CASSLEIQSSYEQYF	TGTGCCAGCAGCTTAGAGATACAGAGCTCCTACGAGCAGTACTTC
many	TRBV11-2	TRBD1	TRBJ1-4	CASSLVQQGIRLVNEKLFF	TGTGCCAGCAGCTTAGTTCAACAGGGGATCCGACTCGTTAATGAAAAACTGTTTTTT
.	TRBV11-2	.	TRBJ1-4	CASSLGFGEKLFF	TGTGCCAGCAGCTTAGGTTTCGGGGAAAAACTGTTTTTT
.	TRBV6-5	.	TRBJ1-4	CASSPVWDNEKLFF	TGTGCCAGCAGTCCTGTCTGGGATAATGAAAAACTGTTTTTT
.	TRBV18	.	TRBJ2-7	CASSPTLGNNEQYF	TGTGCCAGCTCACCAACCCTGGGTAACAATGAGCAGTACTTC
.	TRBV6-2/TRBV6-3	.	TRBJ1-1	CASSYSRGAKTEAFF	TGTGCCAGCAGTTACTCACGGGGGGCTAAGACTGAAGCTTTCTTT
many	TRBV14	.	TRBJ1-2	CASSPGTLYGYTF	TGTGCCAGCAGCCCCGGGACACTCTATGGCTACACCTTC
.	TRBV5-6	TRBD1	TRBJ1-1	CASSPLQGMVNTKAFF	TGTGCCAGCAGCCCACTACAGGGGATGGTAAACACTAAAGCTTTCTTT
few	TRBV7-9	.	TRBJ1-2	CASSYGVRNDGYTF	TGTGCCAGCAGCTACGGCGTCAGAAACGATGGCTACACCTTC
.	TRBV5-1	.	TRBJ2-7	CASSREYYANYEQYF	TGCGCCAGCAGCCGGGAGTACTACGCGAACTACGAGCAGTACTTC
many	TRBV20-1	TRBD1	TRBJ1-1	CSARGTGLVTEAFF	TGCAGTGCTAGAGGGACAGGGTTGGTCACTGAAGCTTTCTTT
many	TRBV7-9	TRBD1	TRBJ2-1	CASSLANIRDRSSYNEQFF	TGTGCCAGCAGCTTAGCTAACATTCGGGACAGAAGCTCCTACAATGAGCAGTTCTTC
many	TRBV11-3	TRBD2	TRBJ2-1	CASCRRGDEQFF	TGTGCCAGCTGCAGGCGGGGGGATGAGCAGTTCTTC
few	TRBV7-8	.	TRBJ2-5	CASSYRPGAGETQYF	TGTGCCAGCAGCTATAGGCCAGGGGCGGGGGAGACCCAGTACTTC
.	TRBV11-2	TRBD1	TRBJ2-1	CASGFLGQGYNEQFF	TGTGCCAGCGGCTTCCTTGGACAGGGCTACAATGAGCAGTTCTTC
.	TRBV20-1	TRBD1	TRBJ1-2	CSARDSLKYGYTF	TGCAGTGCAAGGGACAGCTTAAAATATGGCTACACCTTC
many	TRBV24-1	.	TRBJ2-3	CATSELSDTQYF	TGTGCCACCAGTGAGCTGTCAGATACGCAGTATTTT